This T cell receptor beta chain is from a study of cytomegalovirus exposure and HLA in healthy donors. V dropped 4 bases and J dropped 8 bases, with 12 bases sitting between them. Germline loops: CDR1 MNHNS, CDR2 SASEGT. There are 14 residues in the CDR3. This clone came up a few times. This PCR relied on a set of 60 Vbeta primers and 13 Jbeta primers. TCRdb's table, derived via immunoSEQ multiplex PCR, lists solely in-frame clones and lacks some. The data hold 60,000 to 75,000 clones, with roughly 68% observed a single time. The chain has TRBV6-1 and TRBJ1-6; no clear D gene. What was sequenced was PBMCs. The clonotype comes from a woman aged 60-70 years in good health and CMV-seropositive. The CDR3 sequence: CASSVDLVDSPLHF. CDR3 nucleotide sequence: TGTGCCAGCAGTGTAGATCTGGTGGATTCACCCCTCCACTTT.